This T cell receptor beta chain was sequenced during a study of T cell responses to AZD1222 COVID-19 vaccine. Profiling relied on immunoSEQ multiplex PCR, and the TCRdb table lists in-frame clones only, not all of them. Of some 150,000 clones in the sample, about 90% were seen once. This TCR came from an adult in good health. Sequences were derived from peripheral blood, sampled on day 0 of AZD1222 vaccination.

The CDR3 nucleotides read TGTGCCAGCAGTTACTCGATTGGGACAGACGAGCAGTACTTC. Protein product: CASSYSIGTDEQYF. The rearrangement links TRBV6-2 or TRBV6-3 to TRBJ2-7; 7 bases match TRBD1. V gave up 0 bases and J gave up 5 bases; unmatched junction bases: 4. There are 14 residues in the CDR3. In germline, CDR1 is MNHEY, CDR2 SVGEGT.